These 31 T cell receptor beta chains originate from one sample sequenced in a study of identifying expanded T cells in peripheral blood. Sequencing used immunoSEQ multiplex PCR; TCRdb keeps in-frame clones, though not all of them. The sample yields more than 70,000 clones, about 86% seen once. Sequenced material: blood. The receptors were sampled from a person aged 18-70 years in good health.

V and J are TRBV19 and TRBJ2-7; possibly TRBD1 or TRBD2 for D (7 bases each). This CDR3 has 15 amino acids. Germline V gene data show CDR1 as LNHDA and CDR2 as SQIVND (reference sequence). V lost 6 bases to trimming and J lost 0 bases, with 15 bases between them. The CDR3 sequence: CASRQGGHSSYEQYF. Here the CDR3 DNA reads TGTGCCAGTAGGCAGGGGGGGCACAGCTCCTACGAGCAGTACTTC.

In regard to this clone: One end of the junction does not line up with germline, which may come from a read error. CDR3 sequence reads: CASSPRGGGRLMNTEAFF. CDR3 in DNA: TGTGCCAGCAGCCCCAGAGGGGGGGGAAGACTCATGAACACTGAGGCTTTCTTT. This chain links TRBV7-8 with TRBJ1-1; perhaps TRBD1 as D (6 bases). The CDR3 length is 18 residues. Per germline, CDR1 SGHVS and CDR2 FQNEAQ.

This sequence joins TRBV19 and TRBJ1-1, with TRBD1 matching over 8 bases. Germline V gene sequence: CDR1 LNHDA, CDR2 SQIVND (reference sequence). The junction had 2 bases not matched to a gene; V was cut back by 3 bases and J by 2 bases. This CDR3 has 14 amino acids. CDR3 residues: CASSMGQANTEAFF. CDR3 nucleotides: TGTGCCAGTAGTATGGGACAGGCTAACACTGAAGCTTTCTTT. Looking up the rest from reference TRBV19 and TRBJ1-1 gives the full variable domain: DGGITQSPKYLFRKEGQNVTLSCEQNLNHDAMYWYRQDPGQGLRLIYYSQIVNDFQKGDIAEGYSVSREKKESFPLTVTSAQKNPTAFYLCASSMGQANTEAFFGQGTRLTVV.

In its sample, this clone was seen once. V is TRBV7-2 and J is TRBJ2-3; D is ambiguous. Trimming cost V 2 bases and J 3 bases, with 6 bases left between them. The CDR3 has 13 residues. Germline lookup yields CDR1 SGHTA and CDR2 FQGNSA. The CDR3 coding sequence is TGTGCCAGCAGCTTAACAGCTACAGATACGCAGTATTTT. It yields the protein CASSLTATDTQYF.

The rearrangement uses TRBV19 and TRBJ2-6; D is unresolved. The CDR3 length is 19 residues. V was pared by 6 bases and J by 0 bases, with 21 bases between. CDR1 is LNHDA, CDR2 SQIVND, per germline (reference sequence). CDR3 protein: CASSAPLSGQLSGANVLTF. As DNA, the CDR3 is TGTGCCAGTAGCGCCCCCCTATCCGGTCAGCTCTCTGGGGCCAACGTCCTGACTTTC.

This clone was counted ten times or more. The genes are TRBV6-4 and TRBJ1-6; tentatively, D is TRBD1 (6 bases). CDR3 length equals 11 residues. The ends were cut back, 4 bases at V and 13 bases at J, with 8 bases in the middle. Per germline, CDR1 MRHNA and CDR2 SNTAGT. Here the CDR3 reads CASSGGGPLHF. The CDR3 DNA reads TGTGCCAGCAGTGGAGGGGGGCCCCTCCACTTT.

This clone was observed a single time. The chain joins TRBV11-3 to TRBJ2-3, with D unresolved. Germline V CDR1 and CDR2: SGHNT, YENEEA. The V end lost 4 bases, the J end lost 1 base, and 6 bases lay between the germline ends. The CDR3 sequence is 13 residues long. For the CDR3, the DNA is TGTGCCAGCAGCTGGACGGGCACAGATACGCAGTATTTT. Its translation: CASSWTGTDTQYF. Full variable domain (rest looked up from reference TRBV11-3 and TRBJ2-3): EAGVVQSPRYKIIEKKQPVAFWCNPISGHNTLYWYLQNLGQGPELLIRYENEEAVDDSQLPKDRFSAERLKGVDSTLKIQPAELGDSAVYLCASSWTGTDTQYFGPGTRLTVL.

This sequence joins TRBV2 and TRBJ2-2; D gene uncertain. CDR1 SNHLY and CDR2 FYNNEI come from the germline V gene. V dropped 10 bases and J dropped 7 bases, with 22 bases sitting between them. The CDR3 is 15 residues long. CDR3 DNA sequence: TGTGCCACCCAATCGGCCTCCCAAGGTGTCGGGGAGCTGTTTTTT. This gives the protein CATQSASQGVGELFF.

The chain links TRBV6-6 to TRBJ1-2, with unresolved D. The germline V gene has CDR1 MNHNY and CDR2 SVGAGI (reference sequence). The CDR3 covers 13 residues. The germline V and J ends were trimmed by 10 bases and 3 bases, with 15 bases remaining between them. CDR3: CATQTDGYYGYTF. The CDR3 bases are TGTGCCACCCAAACCGACGGCTACTATGGCTACACCTTC.

The chain joins TRBV29-1 to TRBJ1-2; tentative D call: TRBD1 (6 bases). V was trimmed by 1 base and J by 6 bases, leaving 9 bases between them. This CDR3 is built from 12 residues. Germline loops: CDR1 SQVTM, CDR2 ANQGSEA. Written as DNA, the CDR3 is TGCAGCGTTGAAGGGCAGGGGAATGGCTACACCTTC. This codes for CSVEGQGNGYTF.

The chain recombines TRBV19 with TRBJ2-7, with D maybe TRBD2 (6 bases). The V and J ends lost 5 bases and 5 bases respectively, with 13 bases between them. CDR1 LNHDA and CDR2 SQIVND come from the germline V gene (reference sequence). There are 13 residues in the CDR3. The CDR3 sequence is CASSPGTPHEQYF. The CDR3 DNA reads as TGTGCCAGTAGTCCGGGGACTCCCCACGAGCAGTACTTC.

This chain connects TRBV7-2 to TRBJ2-3; D is possibly TRBD1 (5 bases). The CDR3 extends over 14 amino acids. Germline V lookup: CDR1 SGHTA, CDR2 FQGNSA. V lost 6 bases to trimming and J lost 3 bases, with 13 bases between them. The DNA of the CDR3 is TGTGCCAGCAGGGTGGGGCTAACGACAGATACGCAGTATTTT. This sequence encodes CASRVGLTTDTQYF.

This chain uses TRBV15 with TRBJ2-3; the match to TRBD2 covers 9 bases. CDR3 size: 16 residues. J lost 4 bases, V lost 0 bases, and 5 bases had no gene match. Germline CDR1 reads LNHNV; CDR2 reads YYDKDF (reference sequence). The DNA for the CDR3 is TGTGCCACCAGCAGAGACCTAGCGGGGTCGGCAGATACGCAGTATTTT. Protein sequence: CATSRDLAGSADTQYF. Drawing the rest from reference TRBV15 and TRBJ2-3, the complete variable domain is DAMVIQNPRYQVTQFGKPVTLSCSQTLNHNVMYWYQQKSSQAPKLLFHYYDKDFNNEADTPDNFQSRRPNTSFCFLDIRSPGLGDTAMYLCATSRDLAGSADTQYFGPGTRLTVL.

V and J are TRBV15 and TRBJ2-1; D is uncertain. V was cut by 0 bases and J by 3 bases, with 6 bases left in between. Germline assignment: CDR1 LNHNV and CDR2 YYDKDF (reference sequence). The CDR3 totals 14 residues. In nucleotides, the CDR3 is TGTGCCACCAGCAGAGATAGGGACTACAATGAGCAGTTCTTC. Protein sequence: CATSRDRDYNEQFF.

The CDR3 region has the DNA TGTGCCAGCAATGGCAGGGGAGGTGGCGGGGAGCTGTTTTTT. This encodes CASNGRGGGGELFF. The chain has TRBV2 and TRBJ2-2; D may correspond to TRBD1 or TRBD2 (6 bases each). V was trimmed by 7 bases and J by 7 bases, leaving 16 bases between them. The germline CDR1 and CDR2 sequences are SNHLY and FYNNEI. The CDR3 length is 14 residues.

The V call is TRBV15, the J call TRBJ2-5, with D unresolved. Germline V gene sequence: CDR1 LNHNV, CDR2 YYDKDF (reference sequence). Trimming took off 1 base at V and 7 bases at J, with 16 bases between the two ends. This CDR3 comprises 15 residues. The CDR3, as DNA: TGTGCCACCAGCAGAGTGTTAACGGAAATTGCGACCCAGTACTTC. It translates to CATSRVLTEIATQYF.

The sample holds one count of this clone. This chain connects TRBV2 to TRBJ1-1; 7 bases map to TRBD1. This CDR3 spans 18 amino acids. V shed 2 bases and J 5 bases; nucleotides not matched to a gene: 17. The germline gives CDR1 SNHLY, CDR2 FYNNEI. CDR3 residues: CASSETPPGAGGKTEAFF. The CDR3 DNA follows: TGTGCCAGCAGTGAAACCCCCCCTGGGGCAGGGGGGAAGACTGAAGCTTTCTTT.

This clone has a handful of counts. The rearrangement links TRBV11-2 to TRBJ2-7; a possible D gene is TRBD2 (6 bases). The CDR3 is 14 amino acids. The germline gives CDR1 SGHAT, CDR2 FQNNGV. The V end was cut by 1 base, the J end by 3 bases, with 10 bases between. The CDR3 bases are TGTGCCAGCAGCTTAGCGGGAGCCGGCTACGAGCAGTACTTC. Encoded protein: CASSLAGAGYEQYF. Full variable domain (rest looked up from reference TRBV11-2 and TRBJ2-7): EAGVAQSPRYKIIEKRQSVAFWCNPISGHATLYWYQQILGQGPKLLIQFQNNGVVDDSQLPKDRFSAERLKGVDSTLKIQPAKLEDSAVYLCASSLAGAGYEQYFGPGTRLTVT.

The rearrangement uses TRBV2 and TRBJ2-7; 10 bases fit TRBD1. CDR3 length: 13 amino acids. Losses at the gene ends were 8 bases for V and 2 bases for J; bases not matched to a gene: 3. In germline, CDR1 is SNHLY, CDR2 FYNNEI. The CDR3 DNA follows: TGTGCCAGCGGACAGGGGGTAGCCTACGAGCAGTACTTC. Its translation is CASGQGVAYEQYF.

Only one count was recorded for this clone. The chain joins TRBV5-6 to TRBJ1-3; 10 nucleotides match TRBD1. Trimming at V came to 7 bases and at J to 2 bases, leaving 3 bases not matched to a gene. The CDR3 is 14 amino acids. CDR1 is SGHDT and CDR2 is YYEEEE in the germline V gene. This chain's CDR3 is CASVGQGAGNTIYF. DNA for the CDR3: TGTGCCAGCGTTGGACAGGGGGCTGGAAACACCATATATTTT.

The chain has TRBV7-2 and TRBJ2-5; maybe TRBD2 (5 bases). CDR3 length: 13 residues. CDR1 is SGHTA and CDR2 is FQGNSA in the germline V gene. Trimming pared 5 bases from V and 5 bases from J, leaving 12 bases between. The CDR3 bases are TGTGCCAGCAGCCACGGGATGAGGGAGACCCAGTACTTC. Translating it yields CASSHGMRETQYF.

The chain combines TRBV10-2 with TRBJ1-2; a possible D gene is TRBD1 (5 bases). V lost 0 bases and J 7 bases, leaving 12 bases between the germline ends. This CDR3 spans 14 amino acids. Germline CDR1 is WSHSY and CDR2 is SAAADI. In nucleotides, the CDR3 is TGCGCCAGCAGTGAGTCGAAAGGGGCGCTTGGCTACACCTTC. Protein product: CASSESKGALGYTF.

This clone was counted a few times. This rearrangement joins TRBV5-4 to TRBJ1-6; no clear D. V lost 4 bases and J 10 bases, leaving 18 bases between the germline ends. The CDR3 has 15 amino acids. The germline CDR1 and CDR2 sequences are SGHNT and YYREEE (reference sequence). For the CDR3, the DNA is TGTGCCAGCAGCCCCGGGCAGCGTGACGTGTCACCCCTCCACTTT. Protein sequence: CASSPGQRDVSPLHF.

In this sample, this clone turned up a few times. The CDR3 spells CASSPRTDSGNTIYF. CDR3 nucleotide sequence: TGTGCCAGCTCACCAAGGACAGACTCTGGAAACACCATATATTTT. V gene TRBV18 combines with J gene TRBJ1-3; weak D call: TRBD1 (6 bases). CDR3 length: 15 residues. Germline V gives CDR1 KGHSH, CDR2 LQKENI. Trimming removed 2 bases from V and 0 bases from J, with 8 bases in between.

This chain links TRBV7-2 with TRBJ1-5; D possibly corresponds to TRBD1 (6 bases). CDR3 length equals 13 residues. Germline-derived CDR1 and CDR2 are SGHTA and FQGNSA. Trimming removed 1 base from V and 7 bases from J, with 8 bases in between. As DNA, the CDR3 is TGTGCCAGCAGCTTAGGAAGGGGGCAGCCCCAGCATTTT. Its protein is CASSLGRGQPQHF.

The V and J genes are TRBV30 and TRBJ2-5; TRBD1 agrees at 7 bases. Trimming cost V 6 bases and J 4 bases; bases outside gene matches: 5. The CDR3 spans 12 residues. Germline V lookup: CDR1 GTSNPN, CDR2 SVGIG (reference sequence). The CDR3 sequence: CACLTGRETQYF. For the CDR3, the DNA is TGTGCCTGCCTGACAGGGCGAGAGACCCAGTACTTC.

This clone is judged medium-sized (0.01 to 0.1%). Other DNA sequences in this sample translate to the same CDR3. This chain connects TRBV19 to TRBJ1-6; no firm D call. Germline assignment: CDR1 LNHDA and CDR2 SQIVND (reference sequence). Trimming removed 3 bases from V and 0 bases from J, with 3 bases in between. The CDR3 contains 14 residues. This CDR3 reads CASSISSYNSPLHF. CDR3 in DNA: TGTGCCAGTAGTATCAGCTCCTATAATTCACCCCTCCACTTT.

This chain connects TRBV19 to TRBJ1-5, with 9 bases matching TRBD1. V was clipped by 3 bases and J by 5 bases; unmatched bases: 2. This CDR3 has 14 amino acids. The germline CDR1 and CDR2 sequences are LNHDA and SQIVND (reference sequence). The CDR3 nucleotides are TGTGCCAGTAGTATGGGACAGGGCTATCAGCCCCAGCATTTT. Residues: CASSMGQGYQPQHF.

The chain joins TRBV6-5 to TRBJ1-1; a weak D match, TRBD1 (6 bases). There are 14 residues in the CDR3. The V end lost 6 bases, the J end lost 6 bases, and 17 bases lay between the germline ends. The germline V gene encodes CDR1 MNHEY and CDR2 SVGAGI. CDR3: CASSPGGRTAEAFF. The CDR3 DNA sequence: TGTGCCAGCAGCCCCGGGGGAAGGACAGCTGAAGCTTTCTTT.

This chain uses TRBV7-9 with TRBJ2-7; D unresolved. There are 13 residues in the CDR3. The V end was cut by 4 bases, the J end by 1 base, with 8 bases between. The germline gives CDR1 SEHNR, CDR2 FQNEAQ (reference sequence). The CDR3 DNA follows: TGTGCCAGCAGCTCCCAGAGGTCCTACGAGCAGTACTTC. Its translation: CASSSQRSYEQYF.

V and J are TRBV14 and TRBJ2-1; D gene uncertain. V was trimmed by 2 bases and J by 3 bases, leaving 8 bases between them. This CDR3 region has 14 residues. Looked up from germline, CDR1 is SGHDN and CDR2 is FVKESK. CDR3 sequence (DNA): TGTGCCAGCAGCCAACAGGATCTCTACAATGAGCAGTTCTTC. Translation gives CASSQQDLYNEQFF.